Presented here are 15 T cell receptor beta chains from one specimen sequenced in a study of shared clonotypes between healthy human individuals. TCRdb's table, derived via immunoSEQ multiplex PCR, lists solely in-frame clones and lacks some. There are 2 million to 3 million clones in the sample; roughly 93% occur only once, and roughly 0.36% lies in the top ten. Material: naive CD4+ T cells from PBMCs. Indicated subset: CD45RA+ positively selected. The receptor set was obtained from a man aged 18 to 29 in good health. Some clones in this sample may be carry-over from other donors' samples.

In regard to this clone: The sample carries other DNA sequences with the same CDR3. This sequence joins TRBV18 and TRBJ2-7; 7 positions agree with TRBD1. Trimming at V came to 2 bases and at J to 6 bases, leaving 4 bases not matched to a gene. The CDR3 length is 13 residues. Looked up from germline, CDR1 is KGHSH and CDR2 is LQKENI. The CDR3 DNA is TGTGCCAGCTCACCATCTACAGGGGTCGAGCAGTACTTC. As protein: CASSPSTGVEQYF.

The J gene is TRBJ2-7, the V gene TRBV19; no clear D gene. Per germline, CDR1 LNHDA and CDR2 SQIVND (reference sequence). V dropped 1 base and J dropped 3 bases, with 7 bases sitting between them. The CDR3 loop spans 13 amino acids. The DNA for the CDR3 is TGTGCCAGTAGTATAGGCCCACACTACGAGCAGTACTTC. Amino acid sequence: CASSIGPHYEQYF.

The V call is TRBV5-1, the J call TRBJ2-7; TRBD1 agrees at 7 bases. J lost 2 bases, V lost 3 bases, and 5 bases had no gene match. Germline V gene data show CDR1 as SGHRS and CDR2 as YFSETQ. This CDR3 has 14 amino acids. The CDR3 protein is CASSSTGRTYEQYF. The CDR3 DNA reads as TGCGCCAGCAGCTCGACAGGGCGTACCTACGAGCAGTACTTC.

The chain uses TRBV5-1 and TRBJ2-1; D unclear. V lost 0 bases and J lost 15, with 19 bases in between. Germline CDR1 and CDR2: SGHRS and YFSETQ. CDR3 size: 14 residues. The chain's CDR3 is CASSLAEETPSRFF. For the CDR3, the DNA is TGCGCCAGCAGCTTGGCCGAGGAGACTCCTAGTAGGTTCTTC. Full variable domain (outside the CDR3, taken from reference TRBV5-1 and TRBJ2-1): KAGVTQTPRYLIKTRGQQVTLSCSPISGHRSVSWYQQTPGQGLQFLFEYFSETQRNKGNFPGRFSGRQFSNSRSEMNVSTLELGDSALYLCASSLAEETPSRFFGPGTRLTVL.

The gene calls are TRBV25-1 and TRBJ1-3, with D uncertain. CDR3 length: 15 residues. Trimming pared 3 bases from V and 0 bases from J, leaving 9 bases between. Germline CDR1 reads MGHDK; CDR2 reads SYGVNS. The CDR3 protein is CASSEGINSGNTIYF. CDR3 in DNA: TGTGCCAGCAGTGAGGGTATAAACTCTGGAAACACCATATATTTT.

The genes are TRBV28 and TRBJ1-5; a possible D gene is TRBD1 (6 bases). V dropped 2 bases and J dropped 2 bases, with 13 bases sitting between them. This CDR3 contains 16 residues. The germline V gene encodes CDR1 MDHEN and CDR2 SYDVKM. The CDR3 DNA follows: TGTGCCAGCAGTTTAGGGGGGGCTCGGCGCAATCAGCCCCAGCATTTT. It encodes CASSLGGARRNQPQHF.

The V gene is TRBV28, the J gene TRBJ2-7, with D unclear. Trimming pared 2 bases from V and 0 bases from J, leaving 17 bases between. This CDR3 has 17 amino acids. Germline V lookup: CDR1 MDHEN, CDR2 SYDVKM. The CDR3 sequence: CASSLGGRSPSSYEQYF. CDR3 DNA sequence: TGTGCCAGCAGTTTAGGCGGTCGATCGCCCTCCTCCTACGAGCAGTACTTC. The complete variable domain, with remaining parts taken from reference TRBV28 and TRBJ2-7, reads DVKVTQSSRYLVKRTGEKVFLECVQDMDHENMFWYRQDPGLGLRLIYFSYDVKMKEKGDIPEGYSVSREKKERFSLILESASTNQTSMYLCASSLGGRSPSSYEQYFGPGTRLTVT.

CDR3 sequence: CASSGNYGYTF. DNA for the CDR3: TGCGCCAGCAGCGGGAACTATGGCTACACCTTC. This chain uses TRBV5-1 with TRBJ1-2; D remains unclear. V was trimmed by 4 bases and J by 2 bases, leaving 3 bases between them. Germline CDR1 is SGHRS and CDR2 is YFSETQ. The CDR3 length is 11 residues.

V gene TRBV27 combines with J gene TRBJ1-5; 11 positions agree with TRBD1. This CDR3 has 13 amino acids. The germline V gene has CDR1 MNHEY and CDR2 SMNVEV (reference sequence). J gave up 7 bases and V 6 bases, and 2 bases lay outside the gene matches. The CDR3 region has the DNA TGTGCCAGCAGGGGGACAGGGGGGCAGCCCCAGCATTTT. Protein sequence: CASRGTGGQPQHF.

The chain carries TRBV29-1 and TRBJ2-3, with 7 bases lining up with TRBD1. The V and J ends lost 5 bases and 6 bases, in that order; junction bases with no gene match: 8. CDR3 length: 13 amino acids. Germline-derived CDR1 and CDR2 are SQVTM and ANQGSEA. The CDR3 spells CSVLEDRADTQYF. The CDR3, as DNA: TGCAGCGTTCTGGAAGACAGGGCCGATACGCAGTATTTT.

The chain is built from TRBV2 and TRBJ2-7, with 7 bases lining up with TRBD2. The CDR3 is 13 residues long. The V gene end was trimmed by 4 bases and the J gene end by 8 bases; junction bases not matched to a gene: 8. In germline, CDR1 is SNHLY, CDR2 FYNNEI. The CDR3 nucleotides read TGTGCCAGCAGTGCCGAGCCAGCGGGACAGCAGTACTTC. Translating gives CASSAEPAGQQYF.

The chain links TRBV4-1 to TRBJ1-4, with D uncertain. CDR3 length equals 19 residues. V was cut by 0 bases and J by 2 bases, with 19 bases left in between. Germline CDR1 reads MGHRA; CDR2 reads YSYEKL. The CDR3 DNA is TGCGCCAGCAGCCAAGATCCTATTTCTGGGCTTGCTACTAATGAAAAACTGTTTTTT. It codes for CASSQDPISGLATNEKLFF.

This chain links TRBV18 with TRBJ2-5; 9 bases are shared with TRBD1. The CDR3 consists of 16 residues. V lost 1 base to trimming and J lost 6 bases; unmatched junction nucleotides: 9. Germline V gives CDR1 KGHSH, CDR2 LQKENI. In nucleotides, the CDR3 is TGTGCCAGCTCACCACGGACCGGGACAGGGCACAAGACCCAGTACTTC. Protein product: CASSPRTGTGHKTQYF. The full variable domain, rest sourced from reference TRBV18 and TRBJ2-5, is NAGVMQNPRHLVRRRGQEARLRCSPMKGHSHVYWYRQLPEEGLKFMVYLQKENIIDESGMPKERFSAEFPKEGPSILRIQQVVRGDSAAYFCASSPRTGTGHKTQYFGPGTRLLVL.

The chain couples TRBV5-1 to TRBJ2-1; a possible D gene is TRBD2 (6 bases). Trimming stripped 0 bases from V and 6 bases from J, with 10 bases between. Per germline, CDR1 SGHRS and CDR2 YFSETQ. This CDR3 comprises 14 residues. The CDR3 spells CASSLGDFVNEQFF. The CDR3 DNA reads TGCGCCAGCAGCTTGGGGGACTTCGTCAATGAGCAGTTCTTC.

The chain has TRBV5-1 and TRBJ2-7, with 11 bases aligning to TRBD1. The CDR3 loop spans 14 amino acids. Losses at the gene ends were 4 bases for V and 4 bases for J; bases not matched to a gene: 4. In germline, CDR1 is SGHRS, CDR2 YFSETQ. Written as DNA, the CDR3 is TGCGCCAGCAGCGTGGACAGGGGGCGGTACGAGCAGTACTTC. It encodes CASSVDRGRYEQYF.